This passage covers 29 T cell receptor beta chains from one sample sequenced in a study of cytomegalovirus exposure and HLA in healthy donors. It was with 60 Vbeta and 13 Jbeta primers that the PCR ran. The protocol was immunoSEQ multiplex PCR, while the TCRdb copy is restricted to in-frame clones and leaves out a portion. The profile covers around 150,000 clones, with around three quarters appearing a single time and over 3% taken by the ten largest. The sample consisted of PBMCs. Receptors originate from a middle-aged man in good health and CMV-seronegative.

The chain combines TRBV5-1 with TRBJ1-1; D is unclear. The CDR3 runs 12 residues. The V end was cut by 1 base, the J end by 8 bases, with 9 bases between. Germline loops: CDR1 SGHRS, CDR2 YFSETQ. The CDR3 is CASSLNRNEAFF. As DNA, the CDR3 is TGCGCCAGCAGCTTGAATAGAAACGAAGCTTTCTTT. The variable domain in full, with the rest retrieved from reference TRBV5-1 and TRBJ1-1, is KAGVTQTPRYLIKTRGQQVTLSCSPISGHRSVSWYQQTPGQGLQFLFEYFSETQRNKGNFPGRFSGRQFSNSRSEMNVSTLELGDSALYLCASSLNRNEAFFGQGTRLTVV.

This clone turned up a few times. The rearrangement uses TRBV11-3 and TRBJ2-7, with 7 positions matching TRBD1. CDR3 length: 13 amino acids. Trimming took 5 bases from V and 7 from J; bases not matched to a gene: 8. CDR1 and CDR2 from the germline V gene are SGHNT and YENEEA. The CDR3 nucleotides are TGTGCCAGCAGCGCAGGGACAGCCTGGGAGCAGTACTTC. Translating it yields CASSAGTAWEQYF.

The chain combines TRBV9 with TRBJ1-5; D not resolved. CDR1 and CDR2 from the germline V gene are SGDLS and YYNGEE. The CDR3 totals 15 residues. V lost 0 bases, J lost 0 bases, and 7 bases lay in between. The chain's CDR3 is CASSVGDYSNQPQHF. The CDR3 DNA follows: TGTGCCAGCAGCGTAGGAGATTATAGCAATCAGCCCCAGCATTTT.

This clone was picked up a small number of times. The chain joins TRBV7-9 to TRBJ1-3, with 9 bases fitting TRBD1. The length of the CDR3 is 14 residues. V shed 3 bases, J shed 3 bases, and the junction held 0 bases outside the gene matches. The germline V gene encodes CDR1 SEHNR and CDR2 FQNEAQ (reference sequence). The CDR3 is CASSLTGGGNTIYF. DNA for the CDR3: TGTGCCAGCAGCTTGACAGGGGGTGGAAACACCATATATTTT.

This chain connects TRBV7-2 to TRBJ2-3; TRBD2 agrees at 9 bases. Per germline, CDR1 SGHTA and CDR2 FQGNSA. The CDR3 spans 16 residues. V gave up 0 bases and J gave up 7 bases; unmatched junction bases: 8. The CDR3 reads CASSLAPSGAGYTQYF. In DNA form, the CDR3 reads TGTGCCAGCAGCTTAGCGCCTAGCGGGGCGGGGTATACGCAGTATTTT.

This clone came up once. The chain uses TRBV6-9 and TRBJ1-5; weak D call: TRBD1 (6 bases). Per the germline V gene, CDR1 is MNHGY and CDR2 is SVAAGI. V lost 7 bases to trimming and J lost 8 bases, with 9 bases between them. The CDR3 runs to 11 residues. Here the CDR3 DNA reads TGTGCCAGCAACTCAGGGGAGCCCCAGCATTTT. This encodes CASNSGEPQHF.

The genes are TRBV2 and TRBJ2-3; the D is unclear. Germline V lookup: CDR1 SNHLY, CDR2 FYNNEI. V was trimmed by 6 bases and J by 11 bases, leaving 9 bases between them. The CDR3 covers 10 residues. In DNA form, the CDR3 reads TGTGCCAGCAGGGTCTTACAGCAGTATTTT. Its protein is CASRVLQQYF.

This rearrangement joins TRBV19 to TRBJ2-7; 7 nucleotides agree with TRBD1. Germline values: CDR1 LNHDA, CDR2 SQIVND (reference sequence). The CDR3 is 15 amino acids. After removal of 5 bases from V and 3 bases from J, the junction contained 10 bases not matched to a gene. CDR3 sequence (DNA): TGTGCCAGTAGTCCCATCAGGGCAGGGGGCTACGAGCAGTACTTC. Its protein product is CASSPIRAGGYEQYF. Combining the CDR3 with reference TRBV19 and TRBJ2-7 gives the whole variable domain DGGITQSPKYLFRKEGQNVTLSCEQNLNHDAMYWYRQDPGQGLRLIYYSQIVNDFQKGDIAEGYSVSREKKESFPLTVTSAQKNPTAFYLCASSPIRAGGYEQYFGPGTRLTVT.

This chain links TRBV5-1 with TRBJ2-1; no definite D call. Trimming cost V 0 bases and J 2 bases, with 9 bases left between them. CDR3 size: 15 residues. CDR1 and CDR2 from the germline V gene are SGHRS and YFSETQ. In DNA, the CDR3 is TGCGCCAGCAGCTTGGGCCATGCTACCTACAATGAGCAGTTCTTC. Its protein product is CASSLGHATYNEQFF.

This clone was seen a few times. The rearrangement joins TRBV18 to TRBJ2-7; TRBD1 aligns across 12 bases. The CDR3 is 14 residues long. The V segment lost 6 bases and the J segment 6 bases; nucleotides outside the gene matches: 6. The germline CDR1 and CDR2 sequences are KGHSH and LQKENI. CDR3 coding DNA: TGTGCCAGCTCGCGTGGGACAGGGGGCGGCGAGCAGTACTTC. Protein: CASSRGTGGGEQYF.

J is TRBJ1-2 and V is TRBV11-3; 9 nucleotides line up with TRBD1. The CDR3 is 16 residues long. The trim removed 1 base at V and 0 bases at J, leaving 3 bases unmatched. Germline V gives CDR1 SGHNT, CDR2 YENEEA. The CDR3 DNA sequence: TGTGCCAGCAGCTTAGCCACAGGGGGCACTAACTATGGCTACACCTTC. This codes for CASSLATGGTNYGYTF.

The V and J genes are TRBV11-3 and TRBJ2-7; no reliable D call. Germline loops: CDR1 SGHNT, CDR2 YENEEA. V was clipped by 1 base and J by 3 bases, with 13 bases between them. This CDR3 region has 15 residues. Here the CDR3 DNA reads TGTGCCAGCAGCTTAGTGGGCAGGTCGAACTACGAGCAGTACTTC. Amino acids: CASSLVGRSNYEQYF.

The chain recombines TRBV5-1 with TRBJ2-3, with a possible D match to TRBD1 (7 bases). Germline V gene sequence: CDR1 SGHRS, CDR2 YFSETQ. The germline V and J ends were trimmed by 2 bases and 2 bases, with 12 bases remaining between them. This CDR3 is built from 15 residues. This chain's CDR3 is CASSFGGQSTDTQYF. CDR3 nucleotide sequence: TGCGCCAGCAGCTTCGGGGGACAGTCCACAGATACGCAGTATTTT. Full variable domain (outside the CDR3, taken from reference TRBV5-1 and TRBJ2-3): KAGVTQTPRYLIKTRGQQVTLSCSPISGHRSVSWYQQTPGQGLQFLFEYFSETQRNKGNFPGRFSGRQFSNSRSEMNVSTLELGDSALYLCASSFGGQSTDTQYFGPGTRLTVL.

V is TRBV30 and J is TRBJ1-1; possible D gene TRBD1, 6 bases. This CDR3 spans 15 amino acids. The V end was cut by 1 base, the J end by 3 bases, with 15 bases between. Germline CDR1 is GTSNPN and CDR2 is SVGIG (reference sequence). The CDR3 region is CAWSALGGRYTEAFF. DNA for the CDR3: TGTGCCTGGAGTGCGTTGGGGGGGCGGTACACTGAAGCTTTCTTT.

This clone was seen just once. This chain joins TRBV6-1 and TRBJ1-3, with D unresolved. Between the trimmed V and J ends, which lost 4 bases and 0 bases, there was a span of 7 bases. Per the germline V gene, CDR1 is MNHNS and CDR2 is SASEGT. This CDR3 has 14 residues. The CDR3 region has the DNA TGTGCCAGCAGTGTGGGGAGCTCTGGAAACACCATATATTTT. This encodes CASSVGSSGNTIYF.

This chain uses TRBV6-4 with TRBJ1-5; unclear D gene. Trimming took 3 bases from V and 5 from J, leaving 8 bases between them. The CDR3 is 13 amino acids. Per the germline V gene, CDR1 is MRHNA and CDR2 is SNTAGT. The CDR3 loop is CASSEVGDQPQHF. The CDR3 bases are TGTGCCAGCAGTGAAGTGGGAGATCAGCCCCAGCATTTT.

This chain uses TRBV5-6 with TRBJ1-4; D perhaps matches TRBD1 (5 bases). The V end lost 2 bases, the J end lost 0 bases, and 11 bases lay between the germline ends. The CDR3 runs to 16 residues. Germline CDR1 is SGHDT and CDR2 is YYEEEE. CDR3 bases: TGTGCCAGCAGCTTAACAGGAGAGCCAACTAATGAAAAACTGTTTTTT. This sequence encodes CASSLTGEPTNEKLFF.

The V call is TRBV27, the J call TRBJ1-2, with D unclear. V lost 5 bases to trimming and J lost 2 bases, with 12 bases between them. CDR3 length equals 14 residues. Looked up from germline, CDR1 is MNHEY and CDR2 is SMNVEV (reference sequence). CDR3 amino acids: CASSQNSGNYGYTF. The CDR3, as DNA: TGTGCCAGCAGTCAGAATTCCGGGAACTATGGCTACACCTTC.

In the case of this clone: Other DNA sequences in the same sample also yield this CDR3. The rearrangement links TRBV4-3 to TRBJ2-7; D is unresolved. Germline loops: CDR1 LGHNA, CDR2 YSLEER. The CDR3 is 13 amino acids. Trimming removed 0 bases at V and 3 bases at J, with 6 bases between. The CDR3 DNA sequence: TGCGCCAGCAGCCAAGACAGAAACTACGAGCAGTACTTC. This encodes CASSQDRNYEQYF.

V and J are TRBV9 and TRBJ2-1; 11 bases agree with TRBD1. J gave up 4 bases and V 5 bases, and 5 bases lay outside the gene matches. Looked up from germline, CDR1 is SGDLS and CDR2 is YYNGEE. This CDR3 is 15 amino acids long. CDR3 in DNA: TGTGCCAGCAGGAGGACAGGGGGCGAATACAATGAGCAGTTCTTC. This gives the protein CASRRTGGEYNEQFF.

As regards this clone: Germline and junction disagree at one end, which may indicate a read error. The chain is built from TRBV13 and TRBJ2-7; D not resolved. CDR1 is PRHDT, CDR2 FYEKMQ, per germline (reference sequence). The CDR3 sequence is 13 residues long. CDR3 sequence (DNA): TGTGCCAGCAGCTTAGATGTACCCAATACTATGGACTTC. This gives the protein CASSLDVPNTMDF. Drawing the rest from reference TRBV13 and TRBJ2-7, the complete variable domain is AAGVIQSPRHLIKEKRETATLKCYPIPRHDTVYWYQQGPGQDPQFLISFYEKMQSDKGSIPDRFSAQQFSDYHSELNMSSLELGDSALYFCASSLDVPNTMDFGPGTRLTVT.

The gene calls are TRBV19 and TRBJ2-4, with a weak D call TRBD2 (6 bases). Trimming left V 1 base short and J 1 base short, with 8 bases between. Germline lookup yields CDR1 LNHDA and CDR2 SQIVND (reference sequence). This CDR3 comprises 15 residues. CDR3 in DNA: TGTGCCAGTAGTATAGTAGGGAGGGCCAAAAACATTCAGTACTTC. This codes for CASSIVGRAKNIQYF.

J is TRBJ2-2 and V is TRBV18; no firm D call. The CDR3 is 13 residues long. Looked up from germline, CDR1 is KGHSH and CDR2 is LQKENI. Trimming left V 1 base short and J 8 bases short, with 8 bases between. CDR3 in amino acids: CASSPRGEGELFF. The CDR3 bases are TGTGCCAGCTCACCACGCGGAGAAGGGGAGCTGTTTTTT.

CDR3 residues: CASSWTSGRAYEQYF. The CDR3 DNA is TGTGCCAGCAGCTGGACTAGCGGGAGGGCGTACGAGCAGTACTTC. The V and J genes are TRBV7-2 and TRBJ2-7, with 15 bases that match TRBD2. The CDR3 covers 15 residues. V was pared by 4 bases and J by 4 bases, with 2 bases of the junction left unmatched. Germline loops: CDR1 SGHTA, CDR2 FQGNSA.

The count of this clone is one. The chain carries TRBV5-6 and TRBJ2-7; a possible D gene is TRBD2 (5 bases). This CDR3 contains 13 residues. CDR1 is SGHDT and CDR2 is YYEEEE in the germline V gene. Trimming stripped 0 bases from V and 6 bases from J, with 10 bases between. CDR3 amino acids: CASSLGGLVEQYF. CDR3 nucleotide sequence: TGTGCCAGCAGCTTGGGAGGGCTGGTCGAGCAGTACTTC.

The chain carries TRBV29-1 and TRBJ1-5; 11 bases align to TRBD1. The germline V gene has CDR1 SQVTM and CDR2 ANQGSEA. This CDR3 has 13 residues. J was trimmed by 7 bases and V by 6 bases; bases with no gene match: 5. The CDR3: CSVVGQGGQPQHF. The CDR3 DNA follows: TGCAGCGTCGTGGGACAGGGGGGCCAGCCCCAGCATTTT.

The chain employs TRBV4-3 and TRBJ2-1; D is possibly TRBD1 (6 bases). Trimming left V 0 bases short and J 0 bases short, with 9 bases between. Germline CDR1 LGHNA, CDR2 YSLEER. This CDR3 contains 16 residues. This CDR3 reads CASSQDRGNSYNEQFF. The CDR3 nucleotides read TGCGCCAGCAGCCAAGATAGGGGGAACTCCTACAATGAGCAGTTCTTC.

In nucleotides, the CDR3 is TGTGCCAGCAGCTTAGGATCCAGCTCCTACGAGCAGTACTTC. Translation gives CASSLGSSSYEQYF. The J gene is TRBJ2-7, the V gene TRBV7-9, with D hard to call. The CDR3 runs to 14 residues. Germline CDR1 is SEHNR and CDR2 is FQNEAQ (reference sequence). V lost 1 base and J lost 0, with 7 bases in between.

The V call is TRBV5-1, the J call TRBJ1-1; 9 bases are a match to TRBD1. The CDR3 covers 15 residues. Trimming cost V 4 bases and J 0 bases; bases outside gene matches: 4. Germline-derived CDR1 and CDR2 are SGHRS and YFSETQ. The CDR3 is CASSGGQGMNTEAFF. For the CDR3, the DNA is TGCGCCAGCAGCGGGGGACAGGGAATGAACACTGAAGCTTTCTTT.